This TCR beta chain was recovered during a study of blood T cell repertoires in COVID-19. Study as a whole: Spain, Italy and the United States supplied samples that represented acute and convalescent COVID-19. Sources were T cells, B-cell-depleted T cells, or PBMCs; the material itself was cDNA or gDNA.

The CDR3 runs to 15 residues. Germline CDR1 MGHRA, CDR2 YSYEKL. V was pared by 0 bases and J by 7 bases, with 16 bases between. Original methodology: Nucleated cell counts were estimated from reference gene primer amplification. Assay used: immunoSEQ multiplex PCR; TCRdb lists only in-frame clones, some missing. The D gene and trimming were derived from the DNA, and the V and J assignments and clone size from that table. The repertoire consists of 85,000 to 90,000 clones, with around 75% occurring once and the leading ten covering about 15%. The sample taken for sequencing was peripheral blood. The V gene is TRBV4-1, the J gene TRBJ2-7; possible D gene TRBD2, 5 bases. This sequence originates from an elderly woman with active or convalescent COVID-19. Here the CDR3 reads CASSQDYWGTGEQYF. DNA for the CDR3: TGCGCCAGCAGCCAAGATTACTGGGGAACGGGGGAGCAGTACTTC.